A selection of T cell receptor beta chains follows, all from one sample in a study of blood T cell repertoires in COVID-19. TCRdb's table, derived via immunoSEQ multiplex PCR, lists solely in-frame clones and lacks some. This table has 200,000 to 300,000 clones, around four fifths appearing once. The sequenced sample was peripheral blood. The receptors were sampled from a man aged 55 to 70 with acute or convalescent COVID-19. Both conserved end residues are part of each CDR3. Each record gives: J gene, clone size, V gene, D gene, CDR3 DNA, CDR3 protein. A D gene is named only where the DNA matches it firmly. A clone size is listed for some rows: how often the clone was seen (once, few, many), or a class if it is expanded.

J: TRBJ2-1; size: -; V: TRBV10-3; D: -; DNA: TGTGCCATCAGTGCCACGTGGGAGGATCGGGGAAATGAGCAGTTCTTC; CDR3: CAISATWEDRGNEQFF
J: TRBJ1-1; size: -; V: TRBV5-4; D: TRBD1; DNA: TGTGCCAGCAGCTTGGTACAGGGGATGAACACTGAAGCTTTCTTT; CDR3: CASSLVQGMNTEAFF
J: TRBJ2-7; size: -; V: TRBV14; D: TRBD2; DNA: TGTGCCAGCAGCTATAGCGGGAGCGGGTCCTACGAGCAGTACTTC; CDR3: CASSYSGSGSYEQYF
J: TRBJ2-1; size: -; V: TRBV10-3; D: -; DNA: TGTGCCATCACAACGGGAGTTTACAATGAGCAGTTCTTC; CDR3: CAITTGVYNEQFF
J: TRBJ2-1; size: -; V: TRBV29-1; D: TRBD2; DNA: TGCAGCGGGGAGCGGGAAAGGTACAATGAGCAGTTCTTC; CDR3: CSGERERYNEQFF
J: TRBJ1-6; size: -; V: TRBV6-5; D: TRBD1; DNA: TGTGCCAGCACCCCCCAGACAGGGGGAAATTCACCCCTCCACTTT; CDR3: CASTPQTGGNSPLHF
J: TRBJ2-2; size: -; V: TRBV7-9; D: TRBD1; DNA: TGTGCCAGCAGAGTAGCCGGGACAGGGGGGAACGGGGAGCTGTTTTTT; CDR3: CASRVAGTGGNGELFF
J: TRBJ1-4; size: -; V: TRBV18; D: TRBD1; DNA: TGTGCCAGCTCACTGGGACAGGGGGAGTCGGCTGAAAAACTGTTTTTT; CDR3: CASSLGQGESAEKLFF
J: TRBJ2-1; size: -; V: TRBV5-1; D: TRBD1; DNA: TGCGCCAGCAGCCCGGAGACAGGGGTCTACAATGAGCAGTTCTTC; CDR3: CASSPETGVYNEQFF
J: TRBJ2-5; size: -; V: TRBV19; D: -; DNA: TGTGCCAGTAGTATAAGTAATAGCAGAGAGACCCAGTACTTC; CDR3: CASSISNSRETQYF
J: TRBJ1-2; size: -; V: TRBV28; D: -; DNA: TGTGCCAGCAGTTCACTGACAGAACCCCATGGCTACACCTTC; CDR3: CASSSLTEPHGYTF
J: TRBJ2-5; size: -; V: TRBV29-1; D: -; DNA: TGCAGCGTTGAAGCCGGCCAAGAGACCCAGTACTTC; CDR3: CSVEAGQETQYF
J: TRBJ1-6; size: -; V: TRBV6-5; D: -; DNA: TGTGCCAGCACCTCACGGGCAGGGGCAGGGAACCCCCTCCACTTT; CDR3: CASTSRAGAGNPLHF
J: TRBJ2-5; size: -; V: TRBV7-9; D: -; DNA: TGTGCCAGCAGCTTAGCCGGGGGGCGAAGAGAGACCCAGTACTTC; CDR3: CASSLAGGRRETQYF
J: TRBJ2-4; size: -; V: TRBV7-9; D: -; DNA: TGTGCCAGCAGCTTAGGACAGGCATACATTCAGTACTTC; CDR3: CASSLGQAYIQYF
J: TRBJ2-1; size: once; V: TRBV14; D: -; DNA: TGTGCCAGCAGCCAAGATGGGCCCCACCTCTTC; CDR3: CASSQDGPHLF
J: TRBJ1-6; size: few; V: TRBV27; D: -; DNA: TGTGCCAGCAGGTCAGGGGCGGCAGAGGGTAATTCACCCCTCCACTTT; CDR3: CASRSGAAEGNSPLHF
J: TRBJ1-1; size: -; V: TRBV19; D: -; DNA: TGTGCCAGTAGTATCGAAGCTTACACTGAAGCTTTCTTT; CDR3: CASSIEAYTEAFF
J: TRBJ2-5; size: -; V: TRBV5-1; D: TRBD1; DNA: TGCGCCAGCAGCTTGGGGACAGGGGGAGAGACCCAGTACTTC; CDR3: CASSLGTGGETQYF
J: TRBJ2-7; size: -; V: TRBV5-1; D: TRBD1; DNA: TGCGCCAGCAGCTTTACCGGACAGGGGTCCTACGAGCAGTACTTC; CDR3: CASSFTGQGSYEQYF
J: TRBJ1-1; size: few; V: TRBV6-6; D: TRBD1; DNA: TGTGCCAGCAGTCGACAGGGGATCTATGTGAACACTGAAGCTTTCTTT; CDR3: CASSRQGIYVNTEAFF
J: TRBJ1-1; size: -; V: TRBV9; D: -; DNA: TGTGCCAGCAGCGGCAGGTCGAACACTGAAGCTTTCTTT; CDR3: CASSGRSNTEAFF
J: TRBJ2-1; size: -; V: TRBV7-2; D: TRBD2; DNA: TGTGCCAGCAGCCCCGTAGCGGGAGGGTCCTACAATGAGCAGTTCTTC; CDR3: CASSPVAGGSYNEQFF
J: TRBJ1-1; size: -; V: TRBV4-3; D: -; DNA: TGCGCCAGCAGCCAAGATGCCCGGGGGTGGACTGAAGCTTTCTTT; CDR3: CASSQDARGWTEAFF
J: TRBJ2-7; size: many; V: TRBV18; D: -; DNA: TGTGCCAGCTCTCCGGGTGTAACGGGTTCCTACGAGCAGTACTTC; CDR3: CASSPGVTGSYEQYF
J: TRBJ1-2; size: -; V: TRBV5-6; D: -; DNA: TGTGCCAGCAGCTTCCTCACCACAGGCTACTATGGCTACACCTTC; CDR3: CASSFLTTGYYGYTF
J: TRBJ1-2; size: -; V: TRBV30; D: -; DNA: TGTGCCTGGAGCCGGACAGATCAGAGGTATGGCTACACCTTC; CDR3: CAWSRTDQRYGYTF
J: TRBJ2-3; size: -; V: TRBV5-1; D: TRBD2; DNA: TGCGCCAGCAGTGGTAGCGGGAGGGATACTAGCACAGATACGCAGTATTTT; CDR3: CASSGSGRDTSTDTQYF
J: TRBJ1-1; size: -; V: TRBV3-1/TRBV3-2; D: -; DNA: TGTGCCAGCAGCCACTGGGGCGGGGGGCGGAACACTGAAGCTTTCTTT; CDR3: CASSHWGGGRNTEAFF
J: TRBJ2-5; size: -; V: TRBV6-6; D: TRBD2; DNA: TGTGCCAGCAGCCAGCGGGAGGGCCTAGAGACCCAGTACTTC; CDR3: CASSQREGLETQYF
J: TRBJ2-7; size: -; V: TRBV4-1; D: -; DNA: TGCGCCAGCAACCCCGCGGACGAGCAGTACTTC; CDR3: CASNPADEQYF